A single sample gave rise to the 20 T cell receptor beta chains below, sequenced in a study of cytomegalovirus exposure and HLA in healthy donors. The PCR ran on 60 Vbeta and 13 Jbeta primers. Clones were read by immunoSEQ multiplex PCR, and TCRdb kept only the in-frame ones, dropping some. The sample has around 150,000 clones, 70% to 85% seen once. Sequences were obtained from PBMCs. These receptors were obtained from a man aged 35-49 years in good health and CMV-seropositive.

The chain employs TRBV2 and TRBJ1-1; weak D call: TRBD1 (5 bases). CDR1 is SNHLY, CDR2 FYNNEI, per germline. The CDR3 is made up of 13 amino acids. V lost 7 bases to trimming and J lost 3 bases, with 12 bases between them. This CDR3 is CASTEGPHTEAFF. The CDR3 coding sequence is TGTGCCAGCACGGAGGGGCCCCACACTGAAGCTTTCTTT.

The chain carries TRBV30 and TRBJ1-5; possibly TRBD1 for D (6 bases). The CDR3 covers 13 residues. The germline CDR1 and CDR2 sequences are GTSNPN and SVGIG (reference sequence). V was pared by 5 bases and J by 3 bases, with 11 bases between. The CDR3 DNA reads as TGTGCCTGGGGCCGGGACAACAATCAGCCCCAGCATTTT. This gives the protein CAWGRDNNQPQHF.

The rearrangement uses TRBV2 and TRBJ2-7; 7 bases agree with TRBD1. Germline CDR1 and CDR2: SNHLY and FYNNEI. The CDR3 contains 14 residues. J was trimmed by 5 bases and V by 5 bases; bases with no gene match: 9. CDR3 in amino acids: CASSLQGENHEQYF. CDR3 bases: TGTGCCAGCAGTCTTCAGGGGGAGAACCACGAGCAGTACTTC.

The gene calls are TRBV5-1 and TRBJ2-5; weak D call: TRBD2 (6 bases). Germline V CDR1 and CDR2: SGHRS, YFSETQ. Trimming pared 2 bases from V and 4 bases from J, leaving 12 bases between. The CDR3 length is 14 residues. The CDR3 nucleotides read TGCGCCAGCAGCTTCGGACCAGCGGGAGAGACCCAGTACTTC. It encodes CASSFGPAGETQYF.

The chain couples TRBV6-5 to TRBJ2-7; D is unclear. Trimming took 3 bases from V and 3 from J, leaving 3 bases between them. Germline V lookup: CDR1 MNHEY, CDR2 SVGAGI. The CDR3 has 11 residues. CDR3 amino acids: CASSYYYEQYF. CDR3 sequence (DNA): TGTGCCAGCAGTTATTACTACGAGCAGTACTTC.

This clone appeared a few times. The gene calls are TRBV6-5 and TRBJ1-1; 9 positions agree with TRBD1. The CDR3 is 15 amino acids. With V trimmed by 5 bases and J by 0 bases, 4 bases remained unmatched. Per the germline V gene, CDR1 is MNHEY and CDR2 is SVGAGI. CDR3 DNA: TGTGCCAGCAGTGCGACAGGGGGTCTGAACACTGAAGCTTTCTTT. Its protein product is CASSATGGLNTEAFF.

V usage is TRBV27 and J usage is TRBJ2-7; D might be TRBD1 (5 bases). This CDR3 has 13 residues. Germline V gives CDR1 MNHEY, CDR2 SMNVEV (reference sequence). V lost 6 bases to trimming and J lost 2 bases, with 11 bases between them. Here the CDR3 DNA reads TGTGCCAGCAGCTTGACAGTAGCCTACGAGCAGTACTTC. Translated, it gives CASSLTVAYEQYF.

V gene TRBV5-5 combines with J gene TRBJ1-1; D might be TRBD1 (6 bases). Per germline, CDR1 SGHKS and CDR2 YYEKEE (reference sequence). V shed 4 bases and J shed 5 bases, with 24 bases lying between them. This CDR3 region has 17 residues. CDR3 sequence: CASSRTLRTGQWTEAFF. The CDR3, as DNA: TGTGCCAGCAGCAGGACCCTCCGAACCGGACAGTGGACTGAAGCTTTCTTT.

J is TRBJ1-1 and V is TRBV9; D perhaps matches TRBD1 (5 bases). This CDR3 has 14 amino acids. V gave up 0 bases and J gave up 1 base, with 7 bases separating them. CDR1 SGDLS and CDR2 YYNGEE come from the germline V gene. CDR3 sequence reads: CASSVGRGNTEAFF. In DNA, the CDR3 is TGTGCCAGCAGCGTAGGGAGGGGGAACACTGAAGCTTTCTTT.

The chain carries TRBV18 and TRBJ1-1; tentative D call: TRBD1 (6 bases). The V and J ends lost 6 bases and 8 bases respectively, with 13 bases between them. This CDR3 spans 12 amino acids. Looked up from germline, CDR1 is KGHSH and CDR2 is LQKENI. The CDR3 reads CASSLGQSEAFF. CDR3 coding DNA: TGTGCCAGCTCTCTCGGACAGTCCGAAGCTTTCTTT. Full variable domain (rest looked up from reference TRBV18 and TRBJ1-1): NAGVMQNPRHLVRRRGQEARLRCSPMKGHSHVYWYRQLPEEGLKFMVYLQKENIIDESGMPKERFSAEFPKEGPSILRIQQVVRGDSAAYFCASSLGQSEAFFGQGTRLTVV.

The chain carries TRBV28 and TRBJ2-2; TRBD1 aligns across 9 bases. The CDR3 consists of 16 residues. The trim removed 6 bases at V and 5 bases at J, leaving 10 bases unmatched. The V gene's germline CDR1 is MDHEN and CDR2 SYDVKM. The CDR3 DNA reads as TGTGCCAGCAGGGTACAGGGGGCACCGTGGACCGGGGAGCTGTTTTTT. Residues: CASRVQGAPWTGELFF.

The rearrangement links TRBV6-1 to TRBJ2-7; 7 bases align to TRBD2. The CDR3 extends over 14 amino acids. With 6 bases clipped from V and 3 bases from J, the junction kept 8 bases outside the gene matches. Germline CDR1 reads MNHNS; CDR2 reads SASEGT. The CDR3 region is CASRRGTVLYEQYF. Here the CDR3 DNA reads TGTGCCAGCAGGCGGGGGACGGTACTCTACGAGCAGTACTTC.

V is TRBV14 and J is TRBJ2-1, with D perhaps matching TRBD2 (7 bases). The ends were cut back, 4 bases at V and 4 bases at J, with 11 bases in the middle. CDR3 length: 14 amino acids. Germline V lookup: CDR1 SGHDN, CDR2 FVKESK. The CDR3 DNA reads as TGTGCCAGCAGCCGGGGGGGGGCTTACAATGAGCAGTTCTTC. Translation: CASSRGGAYNEQFF.

V gene TRBV5-4 combines with J gene TRBJ2-7; TRBD1 aligns across 7 bases. Germline CDR1 is SGHNT and CDR2 is YYREEE (reference sequence). V shed 2 bases, J shed 2 bases, and the junction held 4 bases outside the gene matches. The CDR3 runs 14 residues. Written as DNA, the CDR3 is TGTGCCAGCAGCTTAGGGACAGAACCCTACGAGCAGTACTTC. Its protein is CASSLGTEPYEQYF.

The V and J genes are TRBV6-5 and TRBJ2-1; D remains ambiguous. The ends were cut back, 8 bases at V and 10 bases at J, with 15 bases in the middle. CDR3 size: 12 residues. CDR1 and CDR2 (germline): MNHEY, SVGAGI. CDR3 sequence: CASQWYLREQFF. The CDR3, as DNA: TGTGCCAGCCAATGGTACCTTCGGGAGCAGTTCTTC.

This clone was detected once. This sequence joins TRBV5-4 and TRBJ2-1; 14 bases agree with TRBD2. CDR1 is SGHNT, CDR2 YYREEE, per germline (reference sequence). The ends lost 4 bases at V and 9 bases at J; junction bases unmatched: 6. CDR3 length: 15 residues. The CDR3 sequence is CASSPGTSGRGEQFF. The DNA of the CDR3 is TGTGCCAGCAGCCCCGGGACTAGCGGGAGAGGTGAGCAGTTCTTC.

The chain carries TRBV7-2 and TRBJ2-5, with D hard to call. V lost 5 bases and J lost 0, with 13 bases in between. CDR3 length equals 15 residues. Per germline, CDR1 SGHTA and CDR2 FQGNSA. The CDR3 reads CASSQQAADQETQYF. The CDR3 DNA reads TGTGCCAGCAGCCAGCAGGCAGCTGACCAAGAGACCCAGTACTTC.

The chain carries TRBV6-5 and TRBJ1-2, with D perhaps matching TRBD1 (5 bases). This CDR3 is 15 amino acids long. V lost 0 bases to trimming and J lost 2 bases, with 10 bases between them. CDR1 MNHEY and CDR2 SVGAGI come from the germline V gene. CDR3 sequence (DNA): TGTGCCAGCAGTTACTCGACTGGGGCCAACTATGGCTACACCTTC. This encodes CASSYSTGANYGYTF.

CDR3 amino acids: CASRARVAADTQYF. The CDR3 DNA sequence: TGTGCCAGCAGGGCCCGGGTCGCGGCAGATACGCAGTATTTT. The chain uses TRBV2 and TRBJ2-3; no clear D gene. The V gene's germline CDR1 is SNHLY and CDR2 FYNNEI. The CDR3 is 14 amino acids. V lost 6 bases, J lost 4 bases, and 14 bases lay in between.

The CDR3 spells CAIAASSNQPQHF. The CDR3 DNA sequence: TGTGCCATTGCCGCGTCTAGCAATCAGCCCCAGCATTTT. The rearrangement links TRBV10-3 to TRBJ1-5; D remains unclear. The CDR3 runs to 13 residues. The germline CDR1 and CDR2 sequences are ENHRY and SYGVKD. V lost 9 bases to trimming and J lost 0 bases, with 9 bases between them.